This T cell receptor (beta chain) was observed in a study of glioma-infiltrating T cells. Study-level points and caveats: Only very few CDR3 sequences appeared in both tissue and blood.

At least ten counts were recorded for this clonotype. Its antigen is undetermined. The CDR3 contains 15 residues. The V gene's germline CDR1 is DFQATT and CDR2 SNEGSKA (reference sequence). Trimming left V 4 bases short and J 7 bases short, with 20 bases between. Using RNA template, CDR3s of TCR alpha and beta were amplified with iRepertoire arm-PCR. From the multiplex PCR reads, TCRdb called clonotypes with MiXCR, one entry per CDR3 protein. The sample yields 150,000 to 200,000 distinct CDR3 sequences, around 42% seen once. This receptor was identified in a human donor with low-grade glioma or glioblastoma, undergoing nonglioma brain surgery, or in good health (not recorded which). V is TRBV20-1 and J is TRBJ1-5, with a weak D call TRBD1 (6 bases). Sequenced input: glioma tissue, nonneoplastic brain tissue, or PBMCs (not recorded which). The CDR3 DNA is TGCAGTGCTATTGGCCCGGGCGACAGGAGCCAGCCCCAGCATTTT. Translated: CSAIGPGDRSQPQHF.